The rows below give T cell receptor beta chains drawn from one sample of a study of STAT5B mutations in CD4+ large granular lymphocyte leukemia. The table came from immunoSEQ multiplex PCR; TCRdb's copy has only in-frame clones and leaves some out. Of roughly 38,000 clones detected, about four fifths appear once; the ten largest clones hold 0.55%. Sequenced sample: CD4+ T cells from blood buffy coats. The receptor source for this set is a human donor in good health. Both conserved end residues are trimmed from each CDR3. The order of the fields is V gene, J gene, CDR3 protein.

>TRBV19|TRBJ2-7
ASSTWGREAYEQY
>TRBV5-1|TRBJ2-3
ASSLAGEGTDTQY
>TRBV11-1|TRBJ2-7
ASSSADRLYEQY
>TRBV7-2|TRBJ2-7
ASSLSGDYEQY
>TRBV19|TRBJ1-2
ASRETGGSYGYT
>TRBV5-1|TRBJ2-6
ASSLFSSGRVGFSGANVLT
>TRBV11-3|TRBJ2-5
ASSLDGGETQY
>TRBV27|TRBJ2-7
ASSLSRTYEQY
>TRBV4-1|TRBJ2-6
ASSQDLARYSGANVLT
>TRBV5-1|TRBJ2-5
ASSSPSKAETQY
>TRBV2|TRBJ2-5
ASSEPGGGETQY
>TRBV11-2|TRBJ2-7
ASSLVPSSYEQY
>TRBV2|TRBJ2-5
ASNPGTGQQETQY
>TRBV7-3|TRBJ2-6
ASSPSFLSGANVLT
>TRBV4-2|TRBJ2-1
ASSRSGGSYNEQF
>TRBV14|TRBJ2-7
ASSGPGGYEQY
>TRBV7-9|TRBJ2-7
ASSYTGGGDEQY
>TRBV5-4|TRBJ2-3
ASSRGEKSTDTQY
>TRBV11-1|TRBJ2-1
ASSYPYNEQF
>TRBV5-1|TRBJ1-3
ASSLDPQGYGNTIY
>TRBV11-2|TRBJ2-1
ASSFLRIANEQF
>TRBV7-6|TRBJ1-2
ASSSDELYGYT
>TRBV7-6|TRBJ1-2
ASSLATGGGYT
>TRBV5-6|TRBJ2-5
ASSFLAGGQETQY
>TRBV18|TRBJ1-6
ASSPGSGQNNSPLH
>TRBV11-1|TRBJ2-5
ASSTLRGPVQETQY
>TRBV28|TRBJ1-2
ASSEQGAGGYT
>TRBV11-1|TRBJ2-4
ASSSARGQATFQY
>TRBV18|TRBJ1-1
ASLKRTGERAF
>TRBV5-4|TRBJ2-5
ASSPSGSPQETQY
>TRBV19|TRBJ1-4
ASSLGQYNEKLF
>TRBV6-5|TRBJ2-2
ASQEGGYRELF
>TRBV27|TRBJ1-1
ASSARWGRTNTEAF
>TRBV5-1|TRBJ2-7
ASSTGTSGRNYEQY
>TRBV7-9|TRBJ1-3
ASSSGENSGNTIY
>TRBV6-1|TRBJ1-3
ASSERWGSGNTIY
>TRBV21-1|TRBJ2-2
ASSTHTIKANTGELF
>TRBV7-2|TRBJ1-1
ASSVTGGLGEAF
>TRBV4-1|TRBJ1-1
ASSQDRGVGSTEAF
>TRBV6-1|TRBJ2-7
ASSEGGTRGYEQY
>TRBV4-3|TRBJ1-2
ASSQDRQGGYT
>TRBV6-1|TRBJ2-1
ASSDGGGWYNEQF
>TRBV27|TRBJ1-1
ASSRQERGTEAF
>TRBV18|TRBJ1-1
ASSPTTGHTEAF
>TRBV4-3|TRBJ2-3
ASSQDPWREGRPDTQY
>TRBV7-9|TRBJ2-1
ASSPLYISYNEQF
>TRBV18|TRBJ2-3
ASSPPSVDTQY
>TRBV5-4|TRBJ2-5
ASSADRSSETQY
>TRBV5-6|TRBJ2-3
ASSLRSTQY
>TRBV10-3|TRBJ1-1
AISESQGNTEAF
>TRBV5-1|TRBJ1-2
ASSSDRDIYGYT
>TRBV27|TRBJ1-4
ASSFWGQTNEKLF
>TRBV11-2|TRBJ2-4
ASSSRIAKNIQY
>TRBV9|TRBJ2-7
ASSVEGLGPQQY
>TRBV7-7|TRBJ2-1
ASSRLAATGGEQF